This TCR beta chain was captured in a study of T cells in Graves' hyperthyroidism and ophthalmopathy. At the level of the study: Staff took peripheral blood when the initial diagnosis was made, before any treatment began. Study outcomes and limitations: In validation, the model predicted ophthalmopathy. These predictions came a median 6.5 months before onset. Ophthalmopathy cases were set apart from stable hyperthyroidism by a 13 V-J model.

What was amplified from RNA transcripts were TCR beta CDR3 regions. HTBI primers were used for first-round RT-PCR of the TCR CDR3. Via MiXCR, TCRdb re-called the multiplex PCR reads, giving one row per CDR3 protein. Of around 690,000 distinct CDR3 sequences in the sample, less than 25% were seen once. Germline CDR1 reads LNHDA; CDR2 reads SQIVND (reference sequence). The CDR3 sequence is 15 residues long. V gave up 6 bases and J gave up 0 bases, with 14 bases separating them. This clonotype was detected a few times. Its antigen is unidentified. The gene calls are TRBV19 and TRBJ1-1, with no clear D. This clonotype was sampled from a man aged 30 to 45 with Graves' ophthalmopathy. The sample consisted of blood. Here the CDR3 DNA reads TGTGCCAGTAGATGGACCCCTGACTTGAACACTGAAGCTTTCTTT. Translated: CASRWTPDLNTEAFF. The complete variable domain, with remaining parts taken from reference TRBV19 and TRBJ1-1, reads DGGITQSPKYLFRKEGQNVTLSCEQNLNHDAMYWYRQDPGQGLRLIYYSQIVNDFQKGDIAEGYSVSREKKESFPLTVTSAQKNPTAFYLCASRWTPDLNTEAFFGQGTRLTVV.